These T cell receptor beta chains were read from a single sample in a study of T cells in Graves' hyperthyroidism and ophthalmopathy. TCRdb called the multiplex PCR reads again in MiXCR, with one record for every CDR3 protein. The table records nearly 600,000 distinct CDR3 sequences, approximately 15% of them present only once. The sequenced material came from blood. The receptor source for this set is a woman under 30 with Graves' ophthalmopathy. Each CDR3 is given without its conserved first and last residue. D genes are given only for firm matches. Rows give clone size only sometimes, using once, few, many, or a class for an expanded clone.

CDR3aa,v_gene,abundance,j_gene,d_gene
SVRGTSNHEQY,TRBV29-1,-,TRBJ2-7,TRBD2
ATSDFKRHSNQPQH,TRBV24-1,few,TRBJ1-5,-
ASSRTRDSSYEQY,TRBV4-1,few,TRBJ2-7,TRBD1
ASSKEGGTVYEQY,TRBV12-3/TRBV12-4,many,TRBJ2-7,-
ASSLRVGGDTDTQY,TRBV7-3,many,TRBJ2-3,-
AIIMNTEAF,TRBV10-3,-,TRBJ1-1,-
ASSWGWAGAGSNQPQH,TRBV7-8,-,TRBJ1-5,-
ASSLQGLGYEQY,TRBV7-9,many,TRBJ2-7,-
ASSFRGLFYNEQF,TRBV6-2/TRBV6-3,-,TRBJ2-1,-
ASSYSRDRRDHRRQY,TRBV6-6,many,TRBJ2-3,TRBD1
ASSLWTTEAF,TRBV28,-,TRBJ1-1,-
ASSLLTSGGQETQY,TRBV28,-,TRBJ2-5,TRBD2
AWRGGQETQY,TRBV30,many,TRBJ2-5,-
ASSFGPGVKSREPQH,TRBV5-1,-,TRBJ1-5,-
ASSLGRMASGGYNEQF,TRBV7-9,many,TRBJ2-1,TRBD2
ASSIRSGRTDTQY,TRBV19,-,TRBJ2-3,-
ASRPLAGGPIQY,TRBV2,many,TRBJ2-4,TRBD2
ASSFRVGQPRH,TRBV7-9,-,TRBJ1-5,-
SGGTSGPGTYEQY,TRBV20-1,few,TRBJ2-7,TRBD2
ASSRDSYLSGANVLT,TRBV12-3/TRBV12-4,few,TRBJ2-6,TRBD1
ASSLLGSYNEKLF,TRBV5-1,once,TRBJ1-4,-
ASRKRQGNGQPQH,TRBV2,-,TRBJ1-5,TRBD1
ASSEYIWDASYEQY,TRBV6-1,few,TRBJ2-7,-
ASIRDRDSGYT,TRBV2,many,TRBJ1-2,TRBD1
SASSGQRLNTEAF,TRBV20-1,many,TRBJ1-1,-